The T cell receptor (beta chain) under discussion was sequenced for a study of shared clonotypes between healthy human individuals. The germline V gene encodes CDR1 MNHEY and CDR2 SVGAGI. The CDR3 is 14 amino acids. Trimming cost V 2 bases and J 6 bases, with 11 bases left between them. Produced via immunoSEQ multiplex PCR; TCRdb's table is partial and in-frame only. This table has fewer than 1.4 million clones, approximately 78% appearing once. The origin of this receptor is a man aged 18-30 years in good health. Some clones in this sample may be carry-over from other donors' samples. The rearrangement uses TRBV6-5 and TRBJ2-1, with D possibly called TRBD1 or TRBD2 (7 bases each). Material for sequencing was memory CD4+ T cells from PBMCs. The subset denotes: CD45RA-negative fraction. DNA of the CDR3: TGTGCCAGCAGTTACGCAGGGGGGGTCAATGAGCAGTTCTTC. Translated: CASSYAGGVNEQFF.